Listed below are T cell receptor beta chains from one sample, sequenced in a study of CD8+ T cells in alopecia areata. Produced via immunoSEQ multiplex PCR; TCRdb's table is partial and in-frame only. The repertoire consists of roughly 150,000 clones, with less than 65% occurring once and the leading ten covering approximately 20%. The material sequenced was CD8+ T cells sorted from blood, taken at week 0. The receptor set was obtained from a human donor with alopecia areata. Both conserved end residues are part of each CDR3. Each record gives: V gene, J gene, clone size, CDR3 protein. Clone size is stated in some rows and not others, as once, few, many or a class when expanded.

V gene: TRBV2
J gene: TRBJ1-1
clone size: .
CDR3 protein: CASSEVDLEAFF

V gene: TRBV6-5
J gene: TRBJ1-2
clone size: .
CDR3 protein: CASSYDGEDYTF

V gene: TRBV7-9
J gene: TRBJ2-2
clone size: few
CDR3 protein: CASSSGLTTGELFF

V gene: TRBV21-1
J gene: TRBJ2-1
clone size: .
CDR3 protein: CASSKRPGTGGNEQFF

V gene: TRBV14
J gene: TRBJ2-7
clone size: .
CDR3 protein: CASSQGTGPSYEQYF

V gene: TRBV13
J gene: TRBJ2-7
clone size: .
CDR3 protein: CASSYEGAYEQYF

V gene: TRBV29-1
J gene: TRBJ1-1
clone size: .
CDR3 protein: CSVPGALNTEAFF

V gene: TRBV13
J gene: TRBJ1-1
clone size: .
CDR3 protein: CASSLVSENTEAFF

V gene: TRBV25-1
J gene: TRBJ1-2
clone size: once
CDR3 protein: CASSEFGGADYGYTF

V gene: TRBV6-5
J gene: TRBJ1-5
clone size: .
CDR3 protein: CASSYSSRGNQPQHF

V gene: TRBV29-1
J gene: TRBJ1-2
clone size: .
CDR3 protein: CSVEGGDGYTF

V gene: TRBV4-1
J gene: TRBJ2-7
clone size: .
CDR3 protein: CASSQKRTGAGNEQYF

V gene: TRBV5-1
J gene: TRBJ2-2
clone size: .
CDR3 protein: CASSLERGYTGELFF

V gene: TRBV27
J gene: TRBJ1-5
clone size: .
CDR3 protein: CASRGTHSNQPQHF

V gene: TRBV6-5
J gene: TRBJ1-1
clone size: .
CDR3 protein: CATQFDRTQNTEAFF

V gene: TRBV11-2
J gene: TRBJ2-1
clone size: few
CDR3 protein: CASSPDLTAAANNEQFF

V gene: TRBV5-6
J gene: TRBJ2-1
clone size: .
CDR3 protein: CASSLRLAGGHEQFF

V gene: TRBV29-1
J gene: TRBJ1-1
clone size: .
CDR3 protein: CSVGGDPEAFF

V gene: TRBV29-1
J gene: TRBJ1-2
clone size: few
CDR3 protein: CSATAWGEEGYGYTF

V gene: TRBV5-6
J gene: TRBJ2-7
clone size: .
CDR3 protein: CASSLVGAHEQYF

V gene: TRBV11-2
J gene: TRBJ2-5
clone size: .
CDR3 protein: CASSQIAAATQYF

V gene: TRBV5-6
J gene: TRBJ2-1
clone size: .
CDR3 protein: CASTQGTLYNEQFF

V gene: TRBV13
J gene: TRBJ2-3
clone size: .
CDR3 protein: CASSHGGLTPDTQYF

V gene: TRBV6-6
J gene: TRBJ1-6
clone size: once
CDR3 protein: CASRRGSYNSPLHF

V gene: TRBV4-3
J gene: TRBJ2-2
clone size: .
CDR3 protein: CASSQEALGDTGELFF

V gene: TRBV4-3
J gene: TRBJ2-7
clone size: few
CDR3 protein: CASSQDFVLAGYEQYF

V gene: TRBV29-1
J gene: TRBJ2-1
clone size: .
CDR3 protein: CSVILWDQNSLSSYNEQFF

V gene: TRBV9
J gene: TRBJ2-5
clone size: few
CDR3 protein: CASNSGQSPGETQYF